The sequence of this T cell receptor beta chain was determined in a study of T cells after yellow fever vaccination. Study at large: Any fraction with a low cell number was prepared using SMART-Seq v4 Ultra Low Input. Study-wide findings and caveats: Of the clonotypes, a small share occurred in both CD4 and CD8 compartments.

The CDR3 sequence is 13 residues long. Germline V gives CDR1 SGHNT, CDR2 YYREEE (reference sequence). V was clipped by 1 base and J by 5 bases, with 9 bases between them. Note on this clonotype: The antigen is unknown.

5'RACE template switching produced TCR cDNA carrying a universal primer site and UMIs. TCRdb itself ran the 5' RACE reads through MiXCR, one entry per CDR3 protein. This repertoire shows 360,000 or so distinct CDR3 sequences, 11% found once; its top ten account for roughly a sixth. The source of this sequence is a man between 18 and 29 years old who received the YFV17D yellow fever vaccine. The specimen was PBMCs, collected on the day of the first yellow fever vaccination. The chain joins TRBV5-4 to TRBJ1-2; D is unresolved. The CDR3 here is CASSLLDTYGYTF. The CDR3 coding sequence is TGTGCCAGCAGCTTGTTAGACACGTATGGCTACACCTTC. Full variable domain (missing parts from reference TRBV5-4 and TRBJ1-2): ETGVTQSPTHLIKTRGQQVTLRCSSQSGHNTVSWYQQALGQGPQFIFQYYREEENGRGNFPPRFSGLQFPNYSSELNVNALELDDSALYLCASSLLDTYGYTFGSGTRLTVV.